This T cell receptor beta chain was recovered during a study of CD8+CD57+ T cells in acquired aplastic anemia. Across the whole study: Sorted CD4+ plus CD8+ cells gave DNA averaging roughly 3 ug.

Profiling of TCR beta VDJ combinations and CDR3 sequences used genomic DNA as template. In TCRdb, the reads were re-called with MiXCR into one record per CDR3 protein. This table has about 190,000 distinct CDR3 sequences, roughly half appearing once. In its sample, this clonotype was seen once. CDR1 is SGHVS and CDR2 is FNYEAQ in the germline V gene. After removal of 1 base from V and 10 bases from J, the junction contained 6 bases not matched to a gene. The CDR3 sequence is 14 residues long. This sequence was found in a human donor in good health, serving as a control. Sequencing was done on a sample of sorted CD4+, CD8+, or CD8+CD57+ T cells (not recorded which) from PBMCs. The chain joins TRBV7-6 to TRBJ2-1, with TRBD1 matching over 8 bases. The CDR3 region is CASSLVTGAREQFF. In nucleotides, the CDR3 is TGTGCCAGCAGCTTAGTGACAGGGGCGAGGGAGCAGTTCTTC.